This is a list of T cell receptor beta chains from one sample in a study of T cell responses to AZD1222 COVID-19 vaccine. This table comes from immunoSEQ multiplex PCR, and its TCRdb copy is limited to in-frame clones, with some not included. The repertoire holds 120,000 to 150,000 clones, with almost 90% as singletons. The sample in question was peripheral blood, obtained on day 0 of AZD1222 vaccination. The receptors were sampled from an adult in good health. Both conserved end residues are part of each CDR3. D genes are given only for firm matches.

d_call j_call cdr3_length v_call cdr3_aa
TRBD1 TRBJ2-7 15 TRBV6-5 CASSYSMGQGASQYF
NA TRBJ2-5 15 TRBV10-2 CASTWELGVWSTQYF
NA TRBJ1-1 14 TRBV29-1 CSVEDEGENTEAFF
NA TRBJ1-2 16 TRBV7-9 CASSPTQGGKVSSYTF
NA TRBJ2-1 11 TRBV30 CAWTDYNEQFF
NA TRBJ1-2 18 TRBV7-8 CASSLARVPPTQNYGYTF
TRBD2 TRBJ2-3 16 TRBV11-2 CASSLAGGFSTDTQYF
NA TRBJ2-1 15 TRBV9 CASSVSLNSYNEQFF
NA TRBJ2-3 16 TRBV19 CASSARRLSSTDTQYF
NA TRBJ1-2 15 TRBV6-2/TRBV6-3 CASSYWGPPDDGYTF
NA TRBJ1-4 12 TRBV18 CASSPNPEKLFF
NA TRBJ1-6 15 TRBV2 CASSLGPADGSPLHF